This T cell receptor (beta chain) was sequenced during a study of cytomegalovirus exposure and HLA in healthy donors. CDR3 length: 14 amino acids. V shed 2 bases, J shed 2 bases, and the junction held 2 bases outside the gene matches. Germline V CDR1 and CDR2: MNHNS, SASEGT. Study results and limitations: V- and J-gene trimming of TCR beta was linked (in a later analysis) to a missense DCLRE1C variant.

A word on this clone: The antigen is unknown.

13 Jbeta primers and 60 Vbeta primers were used for the PCR. The assay was immunoSEQ multiplex PCR, and TCRdb's table has in-frame clones only and misses some. The table for this sample gives some 43,000 clones. Sequenced material: PBMCs. The receptor comes from a woman aged 25-40 years in good health and CMV-seronegative. The rearrangement uses TRBV6-1 and TRBJ2-5, with 7 bases lining up with TRBD1. The CDR3: CASSEMGQQETQYF. CDR3 bases: TGTGCCAGCAGTGAAATGGGACAGCAAGAGACCCAGTACTTC.